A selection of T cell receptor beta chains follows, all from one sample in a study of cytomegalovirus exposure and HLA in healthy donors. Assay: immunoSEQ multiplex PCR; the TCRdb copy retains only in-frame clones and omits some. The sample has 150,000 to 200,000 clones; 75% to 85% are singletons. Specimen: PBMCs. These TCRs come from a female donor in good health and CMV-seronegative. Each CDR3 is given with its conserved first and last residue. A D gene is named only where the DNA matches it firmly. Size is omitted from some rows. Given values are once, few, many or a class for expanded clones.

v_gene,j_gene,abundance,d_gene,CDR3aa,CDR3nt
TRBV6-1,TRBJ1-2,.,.,CASRRVSNYGYTF,TGTGCCAGTCGGCGGGTCAGTAACTATGGCTACACCTTC
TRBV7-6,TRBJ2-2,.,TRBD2,CASSGGLALTGELFF,TGTGCCAGCAGCGGAGGACTAGCGCTCACCGGGGAGCTGTTTTTT
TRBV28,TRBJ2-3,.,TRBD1,CASSFLGQAAGVYF,TGTGCCAGCAGTTTTTTGGGACAGGCGGCCGGGGTGTATTTT
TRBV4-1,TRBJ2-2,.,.,CASSHLPGHPGELFF,TGCGCCAGCAGCCACCTTCCGGGACACCCCGGGGAGCTGTTTTTT
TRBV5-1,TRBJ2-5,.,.,CASSPFDSQETQYF,TGCGCCAGCAGCCCCTTTGACAGCCAAGAGACCCAGTACTTC
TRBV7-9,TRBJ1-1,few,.,CASSKGGTRTEAFF,TGTGCCAGCAGCAAGGGAGGCACGAGGACTGAAGCTTTCTTT
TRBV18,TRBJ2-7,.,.,CASSPGAGVTYEQYF,TGTGCCAGCTCACCGGGGGCGGGAGTTACCTACGAGCAGTACTTC
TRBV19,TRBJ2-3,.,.,CASSPHLTSTDTQYF,TGTGCCAGTAGCCCTCACTTAACTAGCACAGATACGCAGTATTTT
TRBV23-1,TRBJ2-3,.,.,CASSQSDREETDTQYF,TGCGCCAGCAGTCAATCCGACAGGGAGGAAACAGATACGCAGTATTTT
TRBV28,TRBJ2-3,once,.,CASSLSSDGGLWTDTQYF,TGTGCCAGCAGTTTATCCTCCGATGGTGGACTATGGACAGATACGCAGTATTTT
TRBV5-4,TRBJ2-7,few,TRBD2,CASSVQRGSYEQYF,TGTGCCAGCAGCGTTCAGCGGGGATCCTACGAGCAGTACTTC
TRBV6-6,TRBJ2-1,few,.,CASSRGLAKSTNEQFF,TGTGCCAGCAGTCGGGGACTCGCCAAATCGACAAATGAGCAGTTCTTC
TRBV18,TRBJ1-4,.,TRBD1,CASSPGQGNEKLFF,TGTGCCAGCTCCCCGGGACAGGGTAATGAAAAACTGTTTTTT
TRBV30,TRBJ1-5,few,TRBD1,CAWSPGQGISNQPQHF,TGTGCCTGGTCTCCGGGACAGGGAATAAGCAATCAGCCCCAGCATTTT
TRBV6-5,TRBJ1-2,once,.,CASTRGGTFNYGYTF,TGTGCCAGCACCCGGGGGGGGACGTTTAACTATGGCTACACCTTC
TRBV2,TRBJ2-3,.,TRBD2,CARRVTGGGTDTQYF,TGTGCCAGGCGAGTAACCGGGGGGGGCACAGATACGCAGTATTTT